The rows below give T cell receptor beta chains drawn from one sample of a study of Ad26.COV2.S vaccination and SARS-CoV-2 variants. Sequencing was performed with immunoSEQ multiplex PCR; in TCRdb, only in-frame clones are kept and a portion is missing. The repertoire has about 420,000 clones, 70% to 90% of them found once; the top ten carry about 3.6%. Sequences were derived from peripheral blood, sampled in a trial of Ad26.COV2.S vaccine versus placebo. The receptor source for this set is a person aged 18-65 years who received the Ad26.COV2.S COVID-19 vaccine or a placebo. Both conserved end residues are part of each CDR3. The D gene is left open where the match is weak. A row's size may be missing; if present it is once, few, many or a size class.

TRBV7-9	NA	TRBD2	TRBJ2-3	CASSLAGAGGRDTQYF	TGTGCCAGCAGCTTAGCGGGGGCGGGGGGCCGCGATACGCAGTATTTT
TRBV5-5	NA	TRBD1	TRBJ2-1	CASSYRGQGGNEQFF	TGTGCCAGCAGTTACCGAGGACAGGGGGGCAATGAGCAGTTCTTC
TRBV5-1	NA	TRBD1	TRBJ1-6	CASSRTGVYNSPLHF	TGCGCCAGCAGCAGGACAGGTGTCTATAATTCACCCCTCCACTTT
TRBV27	NA	TRBD2	TRBJ2-1	CASRVSGGYNEQFF	TGTGCCAGCAGAGTTAGCGGGGGGTACAATGAGCAGTTCTTC
TRBV4-1	NA	TRBD1	TRBJ2-7	CASSPQGDGRPEQYF	TGCGCCAGCAGCCCGCAGGGGGACGGCAGGCCCGAGCAGTACTTC
TRBV4-3	once	TRBD1	TRBJ1-5	CASSQDWEGRGDNQPQHF	TGCGCCAGCAGCCAAGATTGGGAAGGCAGGGGGGACAATCAGCCCCAGCATTTT
TRBV19	few	NA	TRBJ1-5	CASSITGSRNQPQHF	TGTGCCAGTAGTATTACAGGGAGTCGCAATCAGCCCCAGCATTTT
TRBV6-6	NA	NA	TRBJ2-3	CASSYDRYGSTDTQYF	TGTGCCAGCAGTTACGATCGGTACGGTAGCACAGATACGCAGTATTTT
TRBV5-1	NA	TRBD2	TRBJ2-3	CASSLGGGTSTDTQYF	TGCGCCAGCAGCTTGGGCGGGGGAACTAGCACAGATACGCAGTATTTT
TRBV3-1/TRBV3-2	once	NA	TRBJ1-1	CASSQSITGSEAFF	TGTGCCAGCAGCCAATCAATTACAGGTTCTGAAGCTTTCTTT
TRBV5-6	NA	NA	TRBJ2-5	CASSLVGQGGETQYF	TGTGCCAGCAGCTTGGTTGGCCAGGGAGGAGAGACCCAGTACTTC
TRBV5-1	NA	NA	TRBJ1-1	CASSPTTPTGNTEAFF	TGCGCCAGCAGCCCAACCACCCCGACAGGGAACACTGAAGCTTTCTTT
TRBV5-6	NA	NA	TRBJ2-5	CASSLLVGNNQETQYF	TGTGCCAGCAGCTTGCTAGTAGGGAACAACCAAGAGACCCAGTACTTC
TRBV7-2	NA	TRBD2	TRBJ2-7	CASSLVAGGAENEQYF	TGTGCCAGCAGCTTAGTAGCGGGGGGGGCCGAAAACGAGCAGTACTTC
TRBV5-1	NA	TRBD1	TRBJ1-2	CASSSGTGSLGYTF	TGCGCCAGCAGCTCCGGGACAGGTTCCCTTGGCTACACCTTC
TRBV9	few	NA	TRBJ2-1	CASSVVSSPYNEQFF	TGTGCCAGCAGCGTAGTATCATCCCCCTACAATGAGCAGTTCTTC
TRBV6-5	NA	NA	TRBJ2-7	CAVRDGTYEQYF	TGTGCCGTGCGGGACGGAACCTACGAGCAGTACTTC
TRBV15	NA	NA	TRBJ2-3	CATSRVTDTQYF	TGTGCCACCAGCAGAGTCACAGATACGCAGTATTTT
TRBV19	NA	TRBD1	TRBJ2-3	CASSIPPDRGTDTQYF	TGTGCCAGTAGTATCCCCCCGGACAGGGGGACAGATACGCAGTATTTT
TRBV7-6	few	NA	TRBJ1-6	CASSFGEPNSPLHF	TGTGCCAGCAGCTTTGGTGAACCCAATTCACCCCTCCACTTT
TRBV6-6	NA	TRBD1	TRBJ1-2	CASTPGQGYGYTF	TGTGCCAGCACTCCGGGACAGGGTTATGGCTACACCTTC
TRBV5-6	NA	TRBD1	TRBJ2-5	CASREDWDRGPETQYF	TGTGCCAGCAGGGAAGATTGGGACAGGGGGCCAGAGACCCAGTACTTC
TRBV5-1	NA	TRBD1	TRBJ2-7	CASSWGTGSAYEQYF	TGCGCCAGCAGCTGGGGGACAGGGTCTGCGTACGAGCAGTACTTC
TRBV7-8	once	NA	TRBJ1-1	CASSRGATRDIGTEAFF	TGTGCCAGCAGCCGAGGTGCGACGCGGGACATTGGCACTGAAGCTTTCTTT
TRBV9	NA	NA	TRBJ2-3	CASSGVSTDTQYF	TGTGCCAGCAGCGGTGTTAGCACAGATACGCAGTATTTT
TRBV3-1/TRBV3-2	NA	TRBD1	TRBJ1-1	CASSTRDRGNTEAFF	TGTGCCAGCAGCACCCGGGACAGGGGGAACACTGAAGCTTTCTTT
TRBV7-9	many	TRBD1	TRBJ2-7	CASSLGDRGYEQYF	TGTGCCAGCAGCTTAGGGGACAGGGGATACGAGCAGTACTTC
TRBV11-2	NA	NA	TRBJ2-7	CASSSAYEQYF	TGTGCCAGCAGCTCTGCCTACGAGCAGTACTTC
TRBV6-2/TRBV6-3	NA	TRBD2	TRBJ2-3	CASSFLSPSGGTDTQYF	TGTGCCAGCAGTTTCCTTTCACCTAGCGGTGGCACAGATACGCAGTATTTT
TRBV27	NA	NA	TRBJ1-2	CASSLTASYGYTF	TGTGCCAGCAGTTTAACAGCGTCCTATGGCTACACCTTC
TRBV30	NA	TRBD2	TRBJ2-3	CAWSVGLAGADTQYF	TGTGCCTGGAGTGTGGGGCTAGCGGGGGCAGATACGCAGTATTTT
TRBV6-1	NA	NA	TRBJ2-7	CASSESRNYEQYF	TGTGCCAGCAGTGAATCCCGGAATTACGAGCAGTACTTC
TRBV6-5	NA	NA	TRBJ2-7	CASTIGGPLIEQYF	TGTGCCAGCACCATAGGGGGGCCTCTTATTGAGCAGTACTTC
TRBV4-2	NA	TRBD2	TRBJ2-7	CASSHELAGGFREQYF	TGTGCCAGCAGCCATGAACTAGCGGGGGGGTTTCGGGAGCAGTACTTC
TRBV3-1/TRBV3-2	NA	NA	TRBJ2-2	CASSPHNRPPGELFF	TGTGCCAGCAGCCCACACAACCGGCCACCCGGGGAGCTGTTTTTT
TRBV2	NA	NA	TRBJ2-7	CASTTDTTYEQYF	TGTGCCAGCACTACAGACACCACCTACGAGCAGTACTTC
TRBV2	NA	NA	TRBJ1-1	CASSEIEGPGTEAFF	TGTGCCAGCAGTGAAATCGAGGGTCCGGGCACTGAAGCTTTCTTT
TRBV9	NA	NA	TRBJ1-5	CASSVEGRSNQPQHF	TGTGCCAGCAGCGTAGAGGGGCGTAGCAATCAGCCCCAGCATTTT
TRBV4-3	NA	NA	TRBJ2-7	CASSQGRAGSYEQYF	TGCGCCAGCAGCCAAGGACGGGCTGGATCCTACGAGCAGTACTTC
TRBV18	NA	TRBD2	TRBJ2-5	CASSSGLAGGSETQYF	TGTGCCAGCTCAAGCGGACTAGCGGGGGGCTCGGAGACCCAGTACTTC
TRBV4-2	NA	TRBD2	TRBJ2-3	CASSPAAGGHTDTQYF	TGTGCCAGCAGCCCTGCGGCGGGGGGGCACACAGATACGCAGTATTTT
TRBV10-1	NA	NA	TRBJ2-3	CASSGGTSTDTQYF	TGCGCCAGCAGCGGGGGAACTAGCACAGATACGCAGTATTTT
TRBV19	NA	TRBD2	TRBJ2-3	CASSTRLAGWADTQYF	TGTGCCAGTAGTACTCGACTAGCGGGGTGGGCAGATACGCAGTATTTT
TRBV19	NA	NA	TRBJ2-3	CASSNGQVTDTQYF	TGTGCCAGTAGTAACGGCCAGGTCACAGATACGCAGTATTTT
TRBV4-1	NA	TRBD1	TRBJ2-2	CASSQVRGQNTGELFF	TGCGCCAGCAGCCAAGTCAGGGGGCAGAACACCGGGGAGCTGTTTTTT
TRBV1	NA	NA	TRBJ2-3	CTSSQESVPTIDTQYF	TGCACCAGCAGCCAAGAGTCGGTCCCAACTATTGATACGCAGTATTTT
TRBV24-1	NA	NA	TRBJ1-3	CATSDPGVSNTIYF	TGTGCCACCAGTGACCCGGGGGTATCCAACACCATATATTTT
TRBV9	NA	NA	TRBJ2-2	CASSDPIGGRTAGELFF	TGTGCCAGCAGCGACCCCATTGGGGGGCGGACGGCCGGGGAGCTGTTTTTT
TRBV19	NA	TRBD1	TRBJ1-2	CASSIVGQGAVGYTF	TGTGCCAGTAGTATCGTGGGACAGGGGGCAGTTGGCTACACCTTC
TRBV7-2	NA	NA	TRBJ2-2	CASSLTIGNTGELFF	TGTGCCAGCAGCTTAACCATAGGGAACACCGGGGAGCTGTTTTTT
TRBV27	NA	NA	TRBJ2-2	CASSLDLGYPGELFF	TGTGCCAGCAGTTTAGACCTTGGCTATCCCGGGGAGCTGTTTTTT
TRBV6-5	NA	TRBD2	TRBJ2-1	CASRPSGGATEQFF	TGTGCCAGCAGGCCTAGCGGGGGGGCCACTGAGCAGTTCTTC
TRBV5-1	NA	NA	TRBJ1-6	CASSPYSSSYNSPLHF	TGCGCCAGCAGCCCGTACAGTAGCTCCTATAATTCACCCCTCCACTTT
TRBV29-1	NA	NA	TRBJ2-1	CSAKEASAQFF	TGCAGCGCTAAAGAGGCCTCGGCGCAGTTCTTC
TRBV3-1/TRBV3-2	NA	TRBD1	TRBJ2-1	CASSQGRGTGIFDEQFF	TGTGCCAGCAGCCAAGGCCGAGGGACAGGGATTTTCGATGAGCAGTTCTTC
TRBV28	once	NA	TRBJ2-3	CASSLLRADTQYF	TGTGCCAGCAGTTTATTGAGGGCAGATACGCAGTATTTT
TRBV28	NA	TRBD1	TRBJ1-6	CASSSRTGRINSPLHF	TGTGCCAGCAGTTCCCGGACAGGCCGAATTAATTCACCCCTCCACTTT
TRBV18	NA	NA	TRBJ1-1	CASSPPEAEAFF	TGTGCCAGCTCACCCCCCGAGGCTGAAGCTTTCTTT
TRBV14	NA	TRBD2	TRBJ2-1	CASSSWSGDYNEQFF	TGTGCCAGCAGCTCGTGGAGCGGGGACTACAATGAGCAGTTCTTC
TRBV7-8	NA	NA	TRBJ1-2	CASSSQQGHYGYTF	TGTGCCAGCAGCTCCCAACAGGGACACTATGGCTACACCTTC